Below are 5 T cell receptor beta chains sequenced from a single sample in a study of shared clonotypes between healthy human individuals. Assay used: immunoSEQ multiplex PCR; TCRdb lists only in-frame clones, some missing. This sample has roughly 590,000 clones, with around 95% found just once. The naive CD8 population came from CD45RO-negative cells selected for CCR7, without terminally differentiated effector memory CD45RA+ cells. Sequencing was carried out using naive CD8+ T cells sorted from blood. The receptors here all came from a woman in her twenties or thirties in good health.

This clone appeared once. The rearrangement joins TRBV5-4 to TRBJ1-2; 9 bases line up with TRBD1. From germline, CDR1 is SGHNT and CDR2 YYREEE (reference sequence). Losses at the gene ends were 4 bases for V and 8 bases for J; bases not matched to a gene: 18. The CDR3 runs to 17 residues. CDR3 in DNA: TGTGCCAGCAGCGAAGCCGGGACAGGGAGTAGCTATCGAGGCTACACCTTC. This translates into CASSEAGTGSSYRGYTF.

The J gene is TRBJ2-7, the V gene TRBV28, with 15 bases that match TRBD2. V lost 6 bases, J lost 6 bases, and 6 bases stayed unmatched. This CDR3 has 15 amino acids. Germline CDR1 and CDR2: MDHEN and SYDVKM. The CDR3 nucleotides are TGTGCCAGCAGAGGACTAGCGGGAGGGCGGTCCGAGCAGTACTTC. Translated, it gives CASRGLAGGRSEQYF.

The gene calls are TRBV27 and TRBJ2-2; D not certain. Trimming pared 3 bases from V and 6 bases from J, leaving 11 bases between. CDR1 is MNHEY, CDR2 SMNVEV, per germline (reference sequence). The CDR3 extends over 14 amino acids. The DNA for the CDR3 is TGTGCCAGCAGTTTGAGCGTAGTCCCCGGGGAGCTGTTTTTT. Its translation is CASSLSVVPGELFF.

The genes are TRBV10-3 and TRBJ2-2; 10 bases agree with TRBD2. Germline-derived CDR1 and CDR2 are ENHRY and SYGVKD. The CDR3 runs to 16 residues. V shed 7 bases and J 4 bases; nucleotides not matched to a gene: 9. CDR3 in DNA: TGTGCCATCAAGGCAGCGGGAGGGCCCAGCACCGGGGAGCTGTTTTTT. As protein: CAIKAAGGPSTGELFF.

The V gene is TRBV5-1, the J gene TRBJ2-7; maybe TRBD2 (7 bases). Germline lookup yields CDR1 SGHRS and CDR2 YFSETQ. CDR3 length equals 14 residues. V was shortened by 4 bases and J by 0 bases, with 11 bases between the two germline ends. In DNA, the CDR3 is TGCGCCAGCAGCCTAGCGGACAGCTCCTACGAGCAGTACTTC. It codes for CASSLADSSYEQYF.